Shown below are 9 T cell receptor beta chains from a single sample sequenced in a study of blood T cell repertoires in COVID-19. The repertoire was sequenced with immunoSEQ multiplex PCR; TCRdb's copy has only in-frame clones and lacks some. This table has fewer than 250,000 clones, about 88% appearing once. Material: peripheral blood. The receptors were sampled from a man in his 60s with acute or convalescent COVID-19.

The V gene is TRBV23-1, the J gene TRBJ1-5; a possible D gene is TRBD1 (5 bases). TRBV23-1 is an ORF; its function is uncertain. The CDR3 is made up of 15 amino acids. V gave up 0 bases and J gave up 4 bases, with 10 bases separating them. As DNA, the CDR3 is TGCGCCAGCAGTCAATCGGGGGGAAAGAATCAGCCCCAGCATTTT. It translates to CASSQSGGKNQPQHF.

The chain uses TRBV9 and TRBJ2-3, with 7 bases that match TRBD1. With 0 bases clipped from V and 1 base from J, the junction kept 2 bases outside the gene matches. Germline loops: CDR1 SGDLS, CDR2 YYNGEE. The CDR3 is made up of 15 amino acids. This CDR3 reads CASSVAGTGTDTQYF. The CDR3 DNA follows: TGTGCCAGCAGCGTAGCCGGGACAGGCACAGATACGCAGTATTTT.

For the CDR3, the DNA is TGTGCCACCGATCGGGGGGCCCTTTACAATGAGCAGTTCTTC. It encodes CATDRGALYNEQFF. V is TRBV10-3 and J is TRBJ2-1; tentatively, D is TRBD2 (7 bases). The CDR3 has 14 amino acids. The germline CDR1 and CDR2 sequences are ENHRY and SYGVKD. V was shortened by 10 bases and J by 4 bases, with 17 bases between the two germline ends.

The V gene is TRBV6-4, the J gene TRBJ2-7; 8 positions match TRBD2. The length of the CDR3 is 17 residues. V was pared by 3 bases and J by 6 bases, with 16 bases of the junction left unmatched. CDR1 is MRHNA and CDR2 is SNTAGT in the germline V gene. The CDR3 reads CASSECALAGNLREQYF. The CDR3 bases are TGTGCCAGCAGTGAGTGCGCCCTAGCGGGTAATTTACGCGAGCAGTACTTC.

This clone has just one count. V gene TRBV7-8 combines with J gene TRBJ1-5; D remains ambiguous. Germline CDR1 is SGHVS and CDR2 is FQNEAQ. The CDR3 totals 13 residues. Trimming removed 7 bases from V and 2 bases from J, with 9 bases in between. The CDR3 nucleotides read TGTGCCAGCACGCGGACTGGCAATCAGCCCCAGCATTTT. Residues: CASTRTGNQPQHF.

Here the CDR3 reads CASSSKVRGSGYEQYF. Here the CDR3 DNA reads TGTGCCAGCAGCTCCAAAGTTCGGGGTTCCGGCTACGAGCAGTACTTC. The genes are TRBV5-5 and TRBJ2-7; a weak D match, TRBD2 (5 bases). The CDR3 totals 16 residues. Trimming removed 3 bases from V and 3 bases from J, with 19 bases in between. The germline gives CDR1 SGHKS, CDR2 YYEKEE (reference sequence).

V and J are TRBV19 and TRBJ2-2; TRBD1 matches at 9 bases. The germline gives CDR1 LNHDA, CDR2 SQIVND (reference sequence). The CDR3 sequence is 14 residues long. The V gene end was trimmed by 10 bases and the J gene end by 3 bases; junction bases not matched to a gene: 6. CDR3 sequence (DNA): TGTGCCACTCGACAGGGGGTGTACACCGGGGAGCTGTTTTTT. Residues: CATRQGVYTGELFF.

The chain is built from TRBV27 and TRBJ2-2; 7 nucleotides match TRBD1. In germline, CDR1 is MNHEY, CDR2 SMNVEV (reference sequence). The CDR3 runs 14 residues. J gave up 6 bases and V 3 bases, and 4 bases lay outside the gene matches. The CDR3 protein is CASSFGTAAGELFF. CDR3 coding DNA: TGTGCCAGCAGTTTCGGGACAGCCGCCGGGGAGCTGTTTTTT.

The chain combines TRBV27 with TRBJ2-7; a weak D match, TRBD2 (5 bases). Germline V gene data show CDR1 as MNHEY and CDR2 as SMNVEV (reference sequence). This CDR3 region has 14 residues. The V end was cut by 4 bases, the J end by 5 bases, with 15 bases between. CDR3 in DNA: TGTGCCAGCAGTTACGGACTCACGGGAAACGAGCAGTACTTC. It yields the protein CASSYGLTGNEQYF.